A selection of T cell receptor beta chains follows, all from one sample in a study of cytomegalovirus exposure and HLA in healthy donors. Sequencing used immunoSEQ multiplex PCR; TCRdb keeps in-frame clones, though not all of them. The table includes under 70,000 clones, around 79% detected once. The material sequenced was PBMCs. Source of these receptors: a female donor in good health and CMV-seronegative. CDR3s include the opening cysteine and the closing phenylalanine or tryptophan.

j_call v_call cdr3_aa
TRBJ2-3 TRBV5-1 CASSLGTSGGAGTQYF
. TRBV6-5 CASRSSLANYEQYF
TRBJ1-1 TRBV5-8 CASSLRTGNTEAFF
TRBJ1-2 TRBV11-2 CASSAQANYGYTF
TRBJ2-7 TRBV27 CASSPGTGGIYEQYF
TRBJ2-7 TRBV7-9 CASSLGPDRPTYEQYF
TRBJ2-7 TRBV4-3 CASSFSLRTSGRAHEQYF
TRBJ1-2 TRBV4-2 CASSQDRDRGPGYTF
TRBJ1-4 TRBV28 CASSSRGQESF
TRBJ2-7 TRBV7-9 CASSSSKQSSYEQYF
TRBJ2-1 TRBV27 CASSLPPISGTYNEQFF
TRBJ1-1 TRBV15 CATSRALSGEAFF
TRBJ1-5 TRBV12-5 CASGLVRTGDNQPQHF
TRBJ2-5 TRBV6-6 CASDGAGKTQYF
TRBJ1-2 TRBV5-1 CASSVDRGYGYTF
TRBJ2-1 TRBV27 CASRPLTGYNEQFF
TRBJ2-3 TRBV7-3 CASSLTSGTDTQYF
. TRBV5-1 CASSLPPGTGHEQYF
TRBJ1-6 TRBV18 CASSERVGQGFSPLHF
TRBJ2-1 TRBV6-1 CASSEDWGGSFF
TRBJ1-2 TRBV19 CASSTGGGWGYTF
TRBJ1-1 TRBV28 CASSHGTGGAAFF